This T cell receptor beta chain was sequenced in a study of cytomegalovirus exposure and HLA in healthy donors. The study ran its PCR with 60 Vbeta and 13 Jbeta primers. Method: immunoSEQ multiplex PCR; TCRdb's copy keeps in-frame clones and lacks some. The sample lists about 190,000 clones; about 80% were seen once. This clone was counted a single time. Germline loops: CDR1 LNHDA, CDR2 SQIVND (reference sequence). J was trimmed by 9 bases and V by 5 bases; bases with no gene match: 12. This CDR3 spans 15 amino acids. Material for sequencing was PBMCs. The chain carries TRBV19 and TRBJ2-1, with 8 bases fitting TRBD2. This TCR came from a woman in her thirties or forties in good health and CMV-seronegative. CDR3 in amino acids: CASSAGGLVVGEQFF. The CDR3 DNA reads TGTGCCAGTAGTGCGGGGGGCCTAGTAGTCGGTGAGCAGTTCTTC.